Shown below are 25 T cell receptor beta chains from a single sample sequenced in a study of blood T cell repertoires in COVID-19. Sequencing was performed with immunoSEQ multiplex PCR; in TCRdb, only in-frame clones are kept and a portion is missing. The data hold under 200,000 clones, with roughly 87% observed a single time. Sequencing input: PBMCs or T cells enriched from blood (not recorded which). The receptors come from a man in his fifties who had recovered from COVID-19.

As concerns this clone: In the same sample, other DNA sequences code for this CDR3. The chain links TRBV28 to TRBJ1-2; D may be TRBD1 (5 bases). V was trimmed by 6 bases and J by 7 bases, leaving 12 bases between them. Per germline, CDR1 MDHEN and CDR2 SYDVKM. The CDR3 has 12 residues. CDR3 sequence: CASRVGGGGYTF. CDR3 nucleotides: TGTGCCAGCAGAGTCGGGGGAGGTGGCTACACCTTC.

The gene calls are TRBV19 and TRBJ2-2; D is uncertain. Per the germline V gene, CDR1 is LNHDA and CDR2 is SQIVND (reference sequence). V lost 2 bases, J lost 7 bases, and 5 bases lay in between. The CDR3 runs to 12 residues. CDR3: CASSIRGGELFF. DNA of the CDR3: TGTGCCAGTAGTATAAGAGGCGGGGAGCTGTTTTTT.

The rearrangement joins TRBV11-1 to TRBJ2-1; 8 nucleotides agree with TRBD2. CDR1 and CDR2 (germline): SGHAT, FQDESV (reference sequence). The V segment lost 5 bases and the J segment 3 bases; nucleotides outside the gene matches: 6. The CDR3 has 15 amino acids. The DNA for the CDR3 is TGTGCCAGCAGCGGAGAGAGCGGGAGCTACAATGAGCAGTTCTTC. Encoded protein: CASSGESGSYNEQFF.

This clone was found a few times. As DNA, the CDR3 is TGCGCCAGCAGCTTGGTCCAGGGGGCGGGTTACAATGAGCAGTTCTTC. Protein product: CASSLVQGAGYNEQFF. V gene TRBV5-1 combines with J gene TRBJ2-1; 8 bases are shared with TRBD1. The CDR3 is 16 amino acids. CDR1 is SGHRS, CDR2 YFSETQ, per germline. Trimming took 0 bases from V and 4 from J; bases not matched to a gene: 6.

The chain couples TRBV10-3 to TRBJ1-1, with 7 bases matching TRBD1. The germline V gene encodes CDR1 ENHRY and CDR2 SYGVKD. V was pared by 6 bases and J by 2 bases, with 3 bases of the junction left unmatched. The CDR3 runs to 13 residues. The CDR3 is CAIRGTANTEAFF. CDR3 nucleotide sequence: TGTGCCATCAGGGGGACAGCAAACACTGAAGCTTTCTTT.

The CDR3: CASSPLATGNTEAFF. CDR3 coding DNA: TGTGCCAGCTCACCACTAGCGACAGGGAACACTGAAGCTTTCTTT. This sequence joins TRBV18 and TRBJ1-1, with D possibly TRBD1 on 6 matching bases. V was trimmed by 1 base and J by 1 base, leaving 10 bases between them. Germline CDR1 and CDR2: KGHSH and LQKENI. The CDR3 totals 15 residues.

The chain is built from TRBV11-3 and TRBJ2-2, with D tentatively TRBD1 (5 bases). There are 16 residues in the CDR3. V lost 1 base to trimming and J lost 7 bases, with 16 bases between them. Germline values: CDR1 SGHNT, CDR2 YENEEA. The CDR3: CASSLGTSGIGGELFF. In DNA, the CDR3 is TGTGCCAGCAGCTTAGGGACATCAGGGATCGGCGGGGAGCTGTTTTTT.

The chain couples TRBV5-1 to TRBJ2-1; a possible D gene is TRBD2 (5 bases). Per germline, CDR1 SGHRS and CDR2 YFSETQ. With 6 bases removed from V and 7 bases from J, the gap between germline ends came to 14 bases. This CDR3 spans 13 amino acids. The CDR3 nucleotides read TGCGCCAGCACCACACCCGGGGAAAATGAGCAGTTCTTC. It is translated as CASTTPGENEQFF. Looking up the rest from reference TRBV5-1 and TRBJ2-1 gives the full variable domain: KAGVTQTPRYLIKTRGQQVTLSCSPISGHRSVSWYQQTPGQGLQFLFEYFSETQRNKGNFPGRFSGRQFSNSRSEMNVSTLELGDSALYLCASTTPGENEQFFGPGTRLTVL.

CDR3 amino acids: CASSLGTSGNYEQYF. The CDR3 DNA is TGTGCCAGCAGCCTAGGGACTAGCGGGAACTACGAGCAGTACTTC. This chain links TRBV7-9 with TRBJ2-7, with TRBD2 identical over 13 bases. CDR3 length: 15 residues. J was trimmed by 3 bases and V by 5 bases; bases with no gene match: 4. Looked up from germline, CDR1 is SEHNR and CDR2 is FQNEAQ (reference sequence).

The V call is TRBV7-3, the J call TRBJ1-6; a weak D match, TRBD1 (6 bases). CDR1 SGHTA and CDR2 FQGTGA come from the germline V gene. The CDR3 spans 13 residues. The germline V and J ends were trimmed by 5 bases and 8 bases, with 10 bases remaining between them. This CDR3 is CASSPDSYSPLHF. As DNA, the CDR3 is TGTGCCAGCAGCCCGGACAGCTATTCACCCCTCCACTTT.

The V gene is TRBV18, the J gene TRBJ2-7; tentatively, D is TRBD1 (5 bases). CDR1 is KGHSH, CDR2 LQKENI, per germline. The V end was cut by 2 bases, the J end by 2 bases, with 13 bases between. The CDR3 runs to 15 residues. In DNA form, the CDR3 reads TGTGCCAGCTCACCAGGGGCAGGAACTACCTACGAGCAGTACTTC. Translated, it gives CASSPGAGTTYEQYF.

This chain connects TRBV28 to TRBJ2-7; D ambiguous. Germline CDR1 and CDR2: MDHEN and SYDVKM. The germline V and J ends were trimmed by 8 bases and 0 bases, with 14 bases remaining between them. The CDR3 is made up of 14 amino acids. The CDR3 loop reads CASLPRWSSYEQYF. Here the CDR3 DNA reads TGTGCCAGCCTACCCCGGTGGAGCTCCTACGAGCAGTACTTC.

The rearrangement uses TRBV30 and TRBJ1-6; D not certain. The germline gives CDR1 GTSNPN, CDR2 SVGIG (reference sequence). There are 13 residues in the CDR3. Trimming cost V 0 bases and J 6 bases, with 6 bases left between them. CDR3 sequence (DNA): TGTGCCTGGAGTGTTGTCAGTAATTCACCCCTCCACTTT. Amino acids: CAWSVVSNSPLHF. The full variable domain, in which reference TRBV30 and TRBJ1-6 provide the parts outside the CDR3, is SQTIHQWPATLVQPVGSPLSLECTVEGTSNPNLYWYRQAAGRGLQLLFYSVGIGQISSEVPQNLSASRPQDRQFILSSKKLLLSDSGFYLCAWSVVSNSPLHFGNGTRLTVT.

The chain joins TRBV5-4 to TRBJ2-4; D is uncertain. The germline CDR1 and CDR2 sequences are SGHNT and YYREEE (reference sequence). This CDR3 region has 13 residues. Trimming shortened V by 3 bases and J by 2 bases, and 6 bases separated the two germline ends. CDR3 sequence (DNA): TGTGCCAGCAGCTCCGACTCCAAAAACATTCAGTACTTC. It translates to CASSSDSKNIQYF.

The rearrangement links TRBV7-9 to TRBJ2-3; D may be TRBD1 (6 bases). V shed 5 bases and J shed 0 bases, with 15 bases lying between them. The CDR3 is made up of 16 amino acids. Germline CDR1 is SEHNR and CDR2 is FQNEAQ (reference sequence). CDR3 sequence: CASSPIQGTSTDTQYF. CDR3 DNA: TGTGCCAGCAGCCCTATACAGGGAACTAGCACAGATACGCAGTATTTT.

This chain joins TRBV5-5 and TRBJ2-3, with D hard to call. CDR1 is SGHKS and CDR2 is YYEKEE in the germline V gene (reference sequence). This CDR3 contains 13 residues. Trimming left V 4 bases short and J 4 bases short, with 10 bases between. The CDR3 region has the DNA TGTGCCAGCAGCGCAGGTATCCCAGATACGCAGTATTTT. Translation: CASSAGIPDTQYF.

The chain joins TRBV7-2 to TRBJ1-5; tentatively, D is TRBD1 (5 bases). The V end was cut by 5 bases, the J end by 0 bases, with 11 bases between. Per germline, CDR1 SGHTA and CDR2 FQGNSA. This CDR3 has 15 residues. CDR3 protein: CASSDRDYSNQPQHF. The CDR3 DNA reads as TGTGCCAGCAGCGACCGGGACTATAGCAATCAGCCCCAGCATTTT.

This CDR3 reads CASSDSSTEAFF. The CDR3 DNA sequence: TGCGCCAGCAGTGATTCGTCCACTGAAGCTTTCTTT. The V call is TRBV10-2, the J call TRBJ1-1; D gene uncertain. The CDR3 is made up of 12 amino acids. Per the germline V gene, CDR1 is WSHSY and CDR2 is SAAADI. V was shortened by 3 bases and J by 4 bases, with 6 bases between the two germline ends.

The genes are TRBV7-2 and TRBJ1-2; D uncertain. Trimming cost V 4 bases and J 0 bases, with 12 bases left between them. CDR3 size: 15 residues. The germline CDR1 and CDR2 sequences are SGHTA and FQGNSA. CDR3 sequence reads: CASSSYQIPNYGYTF. CDR3 DNA: TGTGCCAGCAGCTCCTACCAAATCCCTAACTATGGCTACACCTTC.

The gene calls are TRBV2 and TRBJ1-2, with 10 bases identical to TRBD1. Germline V gene data show CDR1 as SNHLY and CDR2 as FYNNEI. The J segment lost 7 bases and the V segment lost 11 bases, leaving 10 bases of the junction unmatched. CDR3 length: 13 residues. The CDR3 spells CACRTGGKSGYTF. In DNA, the CDR3 is TGTGCCTGCCGGACAGGGGGAAAGAGTGGCTACACCTTC. Full variable domain (remainder filled in from reference TRBV2 and TRBJ1-2): EPEVTQTPSHQVTQMGQEVILRCVPISNHLYFYWYRQILGQKVEFLVSFYNNEISEKSEIFDDQFSVERPDGSNFTLKIRSTKLEDSAMYFCACRTGGKSGYTFGSGTRLTVV.

This chain uses TRBV27 with TRBJ2-3; TRBD2 matches at 7 bases. The J segment lost 4 bases and the V segment lost 6 bases, leaving 13 bases of the junction unmatched. The CDR3 runs 16 residues. Germline V gives CDR1 MNHEY, CDR2 SMNVEV (reference sequence). The CDR3 DNA follows: TGTGCCAGCAGGCCTCCCCCCGGGAGGAGCTCAGATACGCAGTATTTT. As protein: CASRPPPGRSSDTQYF.

V usage is TRBV5-4 and J usage is TRBJ2-1; 7 bases line up with TRBD2. The CDR3 is 15 residues long. Unmatched junction bases numbered 7, after V lost 0 bases and J lost 7 bases. CDR1 is SGHNT and CDR2 is YYREEE in the germline V gene (reference sequence). This CDR3 reads CASSLESGEGNEQFF. The CDR3 DNA reads as TGTGCCAGCAGCTTGGAGAGCGGGGAAGGGAATGAGCAGTTCTTC.

The chain employs TRBV5-4 and TRBJ2-5; the match to TRBD1 covers 8 bases. This CDR3 comprises 15 residues. The V gene's germline CDR1 is SGHNT and CDR2 YYREEE (reference sequence). The V segment lost 4 bases and the J segment 4 bases; nucleotides outside the gene matches: 9. CDR3 region: CASSGDRRSGETQYF. DNA of the CDR3: TGTGCCAGCAGCGGGGACAGGAGGAGCGGAGAGACCCAGTACTTC.

This clone appeared a few times. The chain couples TRBV11-2 to TRBJ2-1, with D unclear. The CDR3 runs 12 residues. CDR1 is SGHAT, CDR2 FQNNGV, per germline. V lost 6 bases to trimming and J lost 10 bases, with 13 bases between them. In nucleotides, the CDR3 is TGTGCCAGCAGTAAACTGGCGGTGGAGCAGTTCTTC. It encodes CASSKLAVEQFF.

Points on this clone: The junction departs from germline at one end; a sequencing error may be responsible. The chain uses TRBV23-1 and TRBJ2-3; 15 bases agree with TRBD2. TRBV23-1 counts as an open reading frame of uncertain function. The CDR3 sequence is 20 residues long. CDR3 loop: CASNQSGVGLAGGPPDTQYF. The CDR3 DNA follows: TGCGCCAGCAATCAATCTGGGGTCGGACTAGCGGGAGGGCCTCCAGATACGCAGTATTTT.